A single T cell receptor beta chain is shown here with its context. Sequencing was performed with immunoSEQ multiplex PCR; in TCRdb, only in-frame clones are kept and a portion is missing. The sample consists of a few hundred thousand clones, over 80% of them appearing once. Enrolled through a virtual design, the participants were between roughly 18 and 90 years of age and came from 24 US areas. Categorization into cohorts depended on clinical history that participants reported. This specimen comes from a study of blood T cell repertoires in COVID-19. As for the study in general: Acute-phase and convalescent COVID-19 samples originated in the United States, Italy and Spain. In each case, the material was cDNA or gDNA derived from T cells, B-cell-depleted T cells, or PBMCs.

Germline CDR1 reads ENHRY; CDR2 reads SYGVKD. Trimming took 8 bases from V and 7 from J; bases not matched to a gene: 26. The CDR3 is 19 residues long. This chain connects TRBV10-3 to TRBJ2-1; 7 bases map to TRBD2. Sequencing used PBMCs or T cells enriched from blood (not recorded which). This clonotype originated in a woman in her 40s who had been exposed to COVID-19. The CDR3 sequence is CAIGGVASEAQRGSNEQFF. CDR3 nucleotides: TGTGCCATCGGGGGGGTGGCTAGTGAGGCCCAGCGAGGTTCTAATGAGCAGTTCTTC.